The TCR beta chain under discussion was sequenced for a study of naive and memory T cell subsets. The study, taken as a whole, reports: There was no ground truth to check naive and memory subset results. Clonotypes are single alpha or beta chains, not paired receptors.

For this clonotype: Antigen: not known.

CD8 T cells were positively selected from what remained after CD4 positive selection. Four subsets defined by CD45RA and CD27 were sorted after CD3, CD4, CD8 and live/dead staining. Trimming removed 0 bases from V and 6 bases from J, with 9 bases in between. Germline V gives CDR1 GTSNPN, CDR2 SVGIG (reference sequence). This CDR3 has 13 amino acids. The beta constant-region primer was an equimolar mix of two oligonucleotides covering TRBC1 and TRBC2. Ligated cDNA was amplified by four rounds of PCR with nested alpha and beta constant-region primers and SP2. MiXCR was run by TCRdb on the UMI-ligation and nested PCR reads, yielding one entry per CDR3 protein. Of about 120,000 distinct CDR3 sequences in the sample, 36% were seen once.

This clonotype originated in a human donor in good health. The chain carries TRBV30 and TRBJ1-5; TRBD1 might be the D (6 bases). Sequencing used central memory CD4+ T cells from blood. The CDR3 is CAWSVQGSQPQHF. CDR3 DNA: TGTGCCTGGAGTGTACAGGGTAGTCAGCCCCAGCATTTT.